This is a list of T cell receptor beta chains from one sample in a study of T cells expressing NK-cell markers. TCRdb reprocessed the 5' RACE reads and reports one entry per CDR3 protein, with no DNA. The sample features under 500,000 distinct CDR3 sequences, with under 7.5% in its top ten. Sequenced: blood T cells: a sorted CD56 or NKG2C T cell subset, CD4+ or CD8+ T cells, or bulk PBMC T cells (not recorded which). The receptor source for this set is a woman aged 18 to 75 in good health. The CDR3 runs from the conserved cysteine through the conserved F or W. The order of the fields is CDR3 protein, V gene, J gene.

CDR3: CSARDLTETGELFF; V: TRBV20-1; J: TRBJ2-2
CDR3: CASSYGLLRENSPLHF; V: TRBV6-2/TRBV6-3; J: TRBJ1-6
CDR3: CASRGQGTRSDTQYF; V: TRBV2; J: TRBJ2-3
CDR3: CASSLVGQNNSPLHF; V: TRBV12-3/TRBV12-4; J: TRBJ1-6
CDR3: CASGFGRSVGYTF; V: TRBV12-3/TRBV12-4; J: TRBJ1-2
CDR3: CASRRRQGTDGELFF; V: TRBV12-3/TRBV12-4; J: TRBJ2-2
CDR3: CASSYELSTGELFF; V: TRBV6-2/TRBV6-3; J: TRBJ2-2
CDR3: CASSFGTGGARPYGYTF; V: TRBV5-6; J: TRBJ1-2
CDR3: CAGSSSYEQYF; V: TRBV2; J: TRBJ2-7
CDR3: CASSSPDRGTEAFF; V: TRBV5-1; J: TRBJ1-1
CDR3: CASSYQGRGYEQYF; V: TRBV6-2/TRBV6-3; J: TRBJ2-7
CDR3: CASSLDPGQSGELFF; V: TRBV5-4; J: TRBJ2-2
CDR3: CATRQVGNTIYF; V: TRBV6-5; J: TRBJ1-3
CDR3: CASSPTTGTAYEQYF; V: TRBV18; J: TRBJ2-7
CDR3: CATSGAWGNQPQHF; V: TRBV6-2/TRBV6-3; J: TRBJ1-5
CDR3: CASSPLRAIKPETQYF; V: TRBV18; J: TRBJ2-5
CDR3: CASSRGASGANVLTF; V: TRBV18; J: TRBJ2-6
CDR3: CSASSVSQPQHF; V: TRBV20-1; J: TRBJ1-5
CDR3: CASSPLGRTQETQYF; V: TRBV10-2; J: TRBJ2-5
CDR3: CASSPSWGLGAGNTIYF; V: TRBV9; J: TRBJ1-3
CDR3: CASSLSYRPNEQFF; V: TRBV7-2; J: TRBJ2-1
CDR3: CASSSPQRGGRADTQYF; V: TRBV6-1; J: TRBJ2-3
CDR3: CSGRDRIDEQYF; V: TRBV29-1; J: TRBJ2-7